This entry lists 25 T cell receptor beta chains sequenced from one sample in a study of blood T cell repertoires in COVID-19. Profiling relied on immunoSEQ multiplex PCR, and the TCRdb table lists in-frame clones only, not all of them. The repertoire holds some 80,000 clones, with around 74% as singletons. The sample was peripheral blood. The origin of the receptors is a woman older than 75 with active or convalescent COVID-19.

The chain employs TRBV6-6 and TRBJ1-2; D may be TRBD1 (5 bases). Trimming removed 9 bases from V and 9 bases from J, with 17 bases in between. The V gene's germline CDR1 is MNHNY and CDR2 SVGAGI (reference sequence). This CDR3 comprises 12 residues. CDR3 region: CASCVGGGSYTF. Written as DNA, the CDR3 is TGTGCCAGTTGTGTGGGGGGTGGAAGCTACACCTTC.

This clone has more than one count but fewer than ten. The rearrangement links TRBV18 to TRBJ1-1; D might be TRBD1 (5 bases). V dropped 3 bases and J dropped 4 bases, with 12 bases sitting between them. This CDR3 has 14 residues. Germline values: CDR1 KGHSH, CDR2 LQKENI. For the CDR3, the DNA is TGTGCCAGCTCACCCAACACCGGGGGCACTGAAGCTTTCTTT. This gives the protein CASSPNTGGTEAFF.

The chain couples TRBV25-1 to TRBJ2-7, with a tentative D call TRBD2 (6 bases). V was trimmed by 2 bases and J by 2 bases, leaving 13 bases between them. Germline CDR1 is MGHDK and CDR2 is SYGVNS. The length of the CDR3 is 15 residues. This CDR3 is CASSEGGAAAYEQYF. In nucleotides, the CDR3 is TGTGCCAGCAGTGAAGGCGGGGCAGCTGCCTACGAGCAGTACTTC.

The genes are TRBV2 and TRBJ2-7; 9 bases map to TRBD2. Per the germline V gene, CDR1 is SNHLY and CDR2 is FYNNEI. V lost 4 bases to trimming and J lost 5 bases; unmatched junction nucleotides: 3. The CDR3 totals 13 residues. CDR3 region: CASSASSGNEQYF. CDR3 sequence (DNA): TGTGCCAGCAGTGCTTCTAGCGGGAACGAGCAGTACTTC. The complete variable domain, with remaining parts taken from reference TRBV2 and TRBJ2-7, reads EPEVTQTPSHQVTQMGQEVILRCVPISNHLYFYWYRQILGQKVEFLVSFYNNEISEKSEIFDDQFSVERPDGSNFTLKIRSTKLEDSAMYFCASSASSGNEQYFGPGTRLTVT.

The rearrangement uses TRBV7-9 and TRBJ2-1; D is ambiguous. Between the trimmed V and J ends, which lost 3 bases and 14 bases, there was a span of 11 bases. There are 11 residues in the CDR3. The germline V gene encodes CDR1 SEHNR and CDR2 FQNEAQ (reference sequence). The CDR3 coding sequence is TGTGCCAGCAGCTTCGGTGGTATAAAGTTCTTC. It encodes CASSFGGIKFF.

The chain employs TRBV7-2 and TRBJ1-5; TRBD1 is a possible D gene (5 bases). There are 18 residues in the CDR3. V was pared by 4 bases and J by 2 bases, with 21 bases between. CDR1 and CDR2 from the germline V gene are SGHTA and FQGNSA. The CDR3 spells CASSSSLVVGVGNQPQHF. Here the CDR3 DNA reads TGTGCCAGCAGCTCATCCTTGGTTGTAGGGGTTGGCAATCAGCCCCAGCATTTT.

In DNA, the CDR3 is TGCGCCAGCAGCCAAGCCGGGGCCTACGAGCAGTACTTC. It translates to CASSQAGAYEQYF. The rearrangement uses TRBV4-3 and TRBJ2-7, with D possibly TRBD2 on 5 matching bases. Germline V gene lookup returns CDR1 LGHNA and CDR2 YSLEER. The CDR3 spans 13 residues. Deletions cut 1 base from V and 2 bases from J, with 6 bases between.

The CDR3 loop reads CASSLDGLLYNEQFF. In nucleotides, the CDR3 is TGTGCCAGCAGCTTAGATGGCTTGCTCTACAATGAGCAGTTCTTC. The chain is built from TRBV11-3 and TRBJ2-1; D is uncertain. The length of the CDR3 is 15 residues. Trimming removed 0 bases from V and 3 bases from J, with 9 bases in between. Germline V CDR1 and CDR2: SGHNT, YENEEA. Full variable domain (rest looked up from reference TRBV11-3 and TRBJ2-1): EAGVVQSPRYKIIEKKQPVAFWCNPISGHNTLYWYLQNLGQGPELLIRYENEEAVDDSQLPKDRFSAERLKGVDSTLKIQPAELGDSAVYLCASSLDGLLYNEQFFGPGTRLTVL.

This clone was counted between two and nine times. The gene calls are TRBV3-1 (or the pseudogene TRBV3-2) and TRBJ2-7, with a tentative D call TRBD1 (6 bases). The CDR3 is 12 residues long. CDR1 is LGHDT and CDR2 is YNNKEL in the germline V gene (reference sequence). The V end was cut by 4 bases, the J end by 4 bases, with 8 bases between. CDR3: CASSRGQYEQYF. CDR3 coding DNA: TGTGCCAGCAGCCGGGGACAATACGAGCAGTACTTC.

This clone was seen a few times. CDR3 sequence (DNA): TGTGCCAGCAGCCAAACCTACGAGAACACTGAAGCTTTCTTT. Its protein is CASSQTYENTEAFF. The V and J genes are TRBV4-2 and TRBJ1-1; no clear D. V was clipped by 2 bases and J by 1 base, with 8 bases between them. Germline V gives CDR1 LGHNA, CDR2 YNFKEQ. The CDR3 has 14 residues.

The chain carries TRBV28 and TRBJ2-3; no clear D gene. CDR1 and CDR2 (germline): MDHEN, SYDVKM. The CDR3 has 17 residues. V was pared by 1 base and J by 5 bases, with 19 bases between. The CDR3 DNA reads TGTGCCAGCAGTTTATTGAGAAGTAGTCCTATGAGAGATACGCAGTATTTT. It translates to CASSLLRSSPMRDTQYF.

This clone was seen once. This chain uses TRBV11-1 with TRBJ2-7; perhaps TRBD1 as D (5 bases). V dropped 3 bases and J dropped 0 bases, with 9 bases sitting between them. The CDR3 has 14 amino acids. The germline gives CDR1 SGHAT, CDR2 FQDESV (reference sequence). In DNA, the CDR3 is TGTGCCAGCAGCTTTACAGGAATCTCCTACGAGCAGTACTTC. Amino acids: CASSFTGISYEQYF.

This clone came up once. The chain carries TRBV7-9 and TRBJ2-4; the D gene is possibly TRBD2 (5 bases). This CDR3 is built from 17 residues. Germline CDR1 is SEHNR and CDR2 is FQNEAQ (reference sequence). Trimming cost V 0 bases and J 0 bases, with 12 bases left between them. CDR3 DNA: TGTGCCAGCAGCTTAGCTACTAGTACGCTAGCCAAAAACATTCAGTACTTC. This codes for CASSLATSTLAKNIQYF.

A single count supports this clone. The gene calls are TRBV19 and TRBJ1-2; TRBD1 matches at 8 bases. The CDR3 has 15 residues. V gave up 4 bases and J gave up 7 bases; unmatched junction bases: 11. CDR1 and CDR2 from the germline V gene are LNHDA and SQIVND (reference sequence). The CDR3 DNA sequence: TGTGCCAGTAGTAGCTCGGACAGGGAGTTTGGTGGCTACACCTTC. Translating it yields CASSSSDREFGGYTF.

This clone was seen only a few times. CDR3 sequence reads: CASRNTGGTEAFF. CDR3 DNA: TGTGCCAGTAGAAATACAGGGGGCACTGAAGCTTTCTTT. The V call is TRBV19, the J call TRBJ1-1; 8 bases agree with TRBD1. V lost 6 bases and J lost 4; bases outside the gene matches: 4. The CDR3 spans 13 residues. CDR1 and CDR2 (germline): LNHDA, SQIVND (reference sequence).

Only a few counts were recorded for this clone. V and J are TRBV19 and TRBJ2-7; possible D gene TRBD1, 5 bases. The V end was cut by 4 bases, the J end by 6 bases, with 7 bases between. The CDR3 length is 11 residues. The V gene's germline CDR1 is LNHDA and CDR2 SQIVND (reference sequence). CDR3 bases: TGTGCCAGTAGTACAACAGGCGAGCAGTACTTC. Translating gives CASSTTGEQYF.

V and J are TRBV5-6 and TRBJ1-6; D uncertain. This CDR3 is built from 15 residues. Germline V gene lookup returns CDR1 SGHDT and CDR2 YYEEEE. V shed 2 bases and J shed 8 bases, with 14 bases lying between them. The CDR3 is CASSFRRNGDSPLHF. The CDR3 DNA is TGTGCCAGCAGCTTTAGGAGGAATGGGGATTCACCCCTCCACTTT.

The rearrangement uses TRBV11-2 and TRBJ2-3; D remains unclear. The CDR3 contains 18 residues. The germline V gene encodes CDR1 SGHAT and CDR2 FQNNGV. Deletions cut 5 bases from V and 2 bases from J, with 23 bases between. The CDR3 DNA sequence: TGTGCCAGCAGCACTAACCCCTTCAAGAGCCCCTTCACAGATACGCAGTATTTT. Its protein is CASSTNPFKSPFTDTQYF. The whole variable domain, remainder taken from reference TRBV11-2 and TRBJ2-3, is EAGVAQSPRYKIIEKRQSVAFWCNPISGHATLYWYQQILGQGPKLLIQFQNNGVVDDSQLPKDRFSAERLKGVDSTLKIQPAKLEDSAVYLCASSTNPFKSPFTDTQYFGPGTRLTVL.

V is TRBV19 and J is TRBJ2-7; 9 bases match TRBD1. The CDR3 runs to 15 residues. Germline V lookup: CDR1 LNHDA, CDR2 SQIVND (reference sequence). The ends lost 6 bases at V and 4 bases at J; junction bases unmatched: 10. The CDR3 loop reads CASSDPGQGLYEQYF. CDR3 sequence (DNA): TGTGCCAGTAGCGACCCGGGACAGGGACTGTACGAGCAGTACTTC.

This clone was recorded only once. This chain uses TRBV7-3 with TRBJ2-2, with 12 bases aligning to TRBD2. The germline V gene has CDR1 SGHTA and CDR2 FQGTGA. V was pared by 5 bases and J by 4 bases, with 2 bases of the junction left unmatched. There are 15 residues in the CDR3. CDR3 in DNA: TGTGCCAGCAGCCGGACTAGCGGGATCACCGGGGAGCTGTTTTTT. It yields the protein CASSRTSGITGELFF.

This clone was counted a single time. This chain links TRBV5-4 with TRBJ2-7; TRBD1 agrees at 9 bases. Germline CDR1 is SGHNT and CDR2 is YYREEE (reference sequence). This CDR3 has 16 residues. With 4 bases clipped from V and 4 bases from J, the junction kept 12 bases outside the gene matches. CDR3 in DNA: TGTGCCAGCAGCCCGGGGTTGGGACAGGGCCCTTACGAGCAGTACTTC. Translated, it gives CASSPGLGQGPYEQYF.

This chain links TRBV6-2 or TRBV6-3 with TRBJ2-7; D gene uncertain. The CDR3 consists of 16 residues. The germline gives CDR1 MNHEY, CDR2 SVGEGT. Trimming left V 5 bases short and J 0 bases short, with 17 bases between. This chain's CDR3 is CASSGDERRYSYEQYF. The CDR3 DNA reads TGTGCCAGCAGTGGCGACGAGCGACGCTACTCCTACGAGCAGTACTTC.

This clone was seen a handful of times. This chain links TRBV5-1 with TRBJ2-7, with TRBD2 as a possible D gene (6 bases). This CDR3 has 16 amino acids. Trimming took 0 bases from V and 12 from J, leaving 25 bases between them. Germline V gene lookup returns CDR1 SGHRS and CDR2 YFSETQ. CDR3 in amino acids: CASSLGWTGTEGNRYF. The CDR3 DNA is TGCGCCAGCAGCTTGGGATGGACCGGGACTGAGGGAAATCGGTACTTC.

The rearrangement uses TRBV4-3 and TRBJ2-7; 10 nucleotides match TRBD2. The CDR3 totals 16 residues. CDR1 is LGHNA, CDR2 YSLEER, per germline. The V gene end was trimmed by 0 bases and the J gene end by 4 bases; junction bases not matched to a gene: 6. The CDR3 DNA reads as TGCGCCAGCAGCCAAGATTTGGGGACTAGCGCTTACGAGCAGTACTTC. The encoded protein is CASSQDLGTSAYEQYF.

V is TRBV18 and J is TRBJ1-4; 7 bases are shared with TRBD1. The CDR3 extends over 15 amino acids. J lost 4 bases, V lost 4 bases, and 6 bases had no gene match. Germline V gene lookup returns CDR1 KGHSH and CDR2 LQKENI. The CDR3 loop reads CASSLTGLINEKLFF. The CDR3 DNA follows: TGTGCCAGCTCACTGACAGGGCTAATTAATGAAAAACTGTTTTTT. Full variable domain (missing parts from reference TRBV18 and TRBJ1-4): NAGVMQNPRHLVRRRGQEARLRCSPMKGHSHVYWYRQLPEEGLKFMVYLQKENIIDESGMPKERFSAEFPKEGPSILRIQQVVRGDSAAYFCASSLTGLINEKLFFGSGTQLSVL.